This T cell receptor (beta chain) was profiled in a study of T cells in narcolepsy. Overall study results and limits: Reportedly, autoreactive clonotypes were serially detected in patients' blood but not controls'. Autoreactive HCRT-specific and TRIB2-specific clonotypes were marked in same-patient CSF-versus-blood CD4+ comparisons.

Sequencing was performed with immunoSEQ multiplex PCR; in TCRdb, only in-frame clones are kept and a portion is missing. The sample includes tens of thousands of clones, approximately 86% of them seen just once. In its sample, this clone was seen once. What it recognizes is unknown. The V gene's germline CDR1 is LNHDA and CDR2 SQIVND (reference sequence). V shed 5 bases and J 2 bases; nucleotides not matched to a gene: 15. This CDR3 has 17 residues. The TCR originated in a human donor with narcolepsy. The rearrangement links TRBV19 to TRBJ2-7; 7 nucleotides agree with TRBD1. The material sequenced was CD45RA- memory CD4+ T cells from PBMCs. The CDR3 reads CASSYRDSGATPYEQYF. The DNA of the CDR3 is TGTGCCAGTAGTTACCGGGACAGCGGCGCTACCCCCTACGAGCAGTACTTC.